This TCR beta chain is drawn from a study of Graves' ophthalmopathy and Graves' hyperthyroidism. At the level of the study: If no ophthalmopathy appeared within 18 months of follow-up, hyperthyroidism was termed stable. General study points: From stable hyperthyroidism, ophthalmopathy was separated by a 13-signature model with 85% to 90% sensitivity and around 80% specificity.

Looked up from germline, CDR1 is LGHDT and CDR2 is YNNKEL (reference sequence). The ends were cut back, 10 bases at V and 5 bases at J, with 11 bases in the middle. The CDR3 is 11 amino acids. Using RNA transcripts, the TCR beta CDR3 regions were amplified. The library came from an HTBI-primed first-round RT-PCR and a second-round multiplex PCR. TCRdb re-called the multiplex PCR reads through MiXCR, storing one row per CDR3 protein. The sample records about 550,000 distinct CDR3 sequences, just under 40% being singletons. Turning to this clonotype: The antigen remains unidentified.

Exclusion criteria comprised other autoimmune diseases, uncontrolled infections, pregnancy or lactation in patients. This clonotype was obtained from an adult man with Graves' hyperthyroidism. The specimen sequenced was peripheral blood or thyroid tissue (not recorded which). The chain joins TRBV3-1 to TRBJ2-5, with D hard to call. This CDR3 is CATQYTETQYF. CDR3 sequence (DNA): TGTGCCACCCAATATACGGAGACCCAGTACTTC.